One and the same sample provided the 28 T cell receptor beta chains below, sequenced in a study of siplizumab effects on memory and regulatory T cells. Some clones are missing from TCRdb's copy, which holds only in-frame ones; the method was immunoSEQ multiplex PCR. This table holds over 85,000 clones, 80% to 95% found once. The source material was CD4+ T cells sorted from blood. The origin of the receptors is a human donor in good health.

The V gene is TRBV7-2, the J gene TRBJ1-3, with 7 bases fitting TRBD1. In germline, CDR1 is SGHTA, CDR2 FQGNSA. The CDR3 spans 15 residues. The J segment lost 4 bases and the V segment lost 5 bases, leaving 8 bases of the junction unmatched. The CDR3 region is CASSPRGQTGNTIYF. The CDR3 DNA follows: TGTGCCAGCAGCCCAAGGGGACAGACCGGAAACACCATATATTTT.

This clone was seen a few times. The DNA of the CDR3 is TGTGCCATCAGTGACAGGAGGAGAGACTATGGCTACACCTTC. Translated: CAISDRRRDYGYTF. This chain uses TRBV10-3 with TRBJ1-2; the D is unclear. Germline V CDR1 and CDR2: ENHRY, SYGVKD. V lost 3 bases to trimming and J lost 3 bases, with 11 bases between them. The CDR3 is made up of 14 amino acids.

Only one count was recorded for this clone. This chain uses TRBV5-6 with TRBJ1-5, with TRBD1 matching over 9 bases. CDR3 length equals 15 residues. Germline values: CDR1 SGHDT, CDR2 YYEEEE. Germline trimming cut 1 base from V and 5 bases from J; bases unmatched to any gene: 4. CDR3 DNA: TGTGCCAGCAGCTTGAGGGACAGGGCCCATCAGCCCCAGCATTTT. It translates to CASSLRDRAHQPQHF.

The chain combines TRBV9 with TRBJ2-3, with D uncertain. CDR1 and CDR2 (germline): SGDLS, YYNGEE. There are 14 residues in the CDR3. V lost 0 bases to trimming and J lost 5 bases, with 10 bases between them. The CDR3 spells CASSVDPGEDTQYF. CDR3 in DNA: TGTGCCAGCAGCGTAGACCCTGGAGAAGATACGCAGTATTTT.

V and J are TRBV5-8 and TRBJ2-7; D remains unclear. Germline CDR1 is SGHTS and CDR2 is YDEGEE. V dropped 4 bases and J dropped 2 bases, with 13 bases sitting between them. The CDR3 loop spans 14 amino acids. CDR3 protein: CASSGRTLTYEQYF. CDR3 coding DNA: TGTGCCAGCAGCGGGCGGACCCTTACCTACGAGCAGTACTTC. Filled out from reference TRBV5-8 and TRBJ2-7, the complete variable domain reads EAGVTQSPTHLIKTRGQQATLRCSPISGHTSVYWYQQALGLGLQFLLWYDEGEERNRGNFPPRFSGRQFPNYSSELNVNALELEDSALYLCASSGRTLTYEQYFGPGTRLTVT.

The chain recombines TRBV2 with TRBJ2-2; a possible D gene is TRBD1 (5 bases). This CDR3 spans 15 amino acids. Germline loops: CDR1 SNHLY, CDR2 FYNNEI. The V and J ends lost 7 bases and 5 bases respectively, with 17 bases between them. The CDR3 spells CASTLDQGRTGELFF. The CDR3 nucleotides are TGTGCCAGCACCTTAGACCAGGGTAGGACCGGGGAGCTGTTTTTT. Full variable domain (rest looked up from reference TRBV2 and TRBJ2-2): EPEVTQTPSHQVTQMGQEVILRCVPISNHLYFYWYRQILGQKVEFLVSFYNNEISEKSEIFDDQFSVERPDGSNFTLKIRSTKLEDSAMYFCASTLDQGRTGELFFGEGSRLTVL.

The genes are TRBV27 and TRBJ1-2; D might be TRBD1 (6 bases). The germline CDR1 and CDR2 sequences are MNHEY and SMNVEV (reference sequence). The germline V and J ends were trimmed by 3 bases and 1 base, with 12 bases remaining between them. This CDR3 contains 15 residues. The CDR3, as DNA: TGTGCCAGCAGTTTCGACAGGTTGATTAACTATGGCTACACCTTC. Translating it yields CASSFDRLINYGYTF.

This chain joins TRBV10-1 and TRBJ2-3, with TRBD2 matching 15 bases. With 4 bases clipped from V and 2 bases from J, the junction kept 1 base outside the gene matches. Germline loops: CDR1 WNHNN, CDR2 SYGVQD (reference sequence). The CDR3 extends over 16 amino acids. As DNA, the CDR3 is TGCGCCAGCAGTGGGACTAGCGGGAGGGCCACAGATACGCAGTATTTT. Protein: CASSGTSGRATDTQYF.

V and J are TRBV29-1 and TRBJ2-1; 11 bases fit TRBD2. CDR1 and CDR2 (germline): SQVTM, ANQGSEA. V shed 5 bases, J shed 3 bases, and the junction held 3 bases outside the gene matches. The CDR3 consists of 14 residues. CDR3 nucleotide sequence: TGCAGCGTTCAACTAGCGGGGGACTACAATGAGCAGTTCTTC. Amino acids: CSVQLAGDYNEQFF.

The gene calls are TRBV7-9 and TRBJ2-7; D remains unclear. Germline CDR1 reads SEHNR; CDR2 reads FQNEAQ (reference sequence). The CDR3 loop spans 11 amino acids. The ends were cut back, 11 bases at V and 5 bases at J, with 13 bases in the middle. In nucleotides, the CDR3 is TGTGCCTGGTGGGAAGTGGACGAGCAGTACTTC. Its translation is CAWWEVDEQYF.

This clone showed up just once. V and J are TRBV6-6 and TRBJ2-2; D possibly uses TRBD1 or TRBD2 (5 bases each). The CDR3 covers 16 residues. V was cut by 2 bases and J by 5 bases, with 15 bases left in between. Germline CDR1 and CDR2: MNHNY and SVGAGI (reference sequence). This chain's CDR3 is CASSYDWGSRTGELFF. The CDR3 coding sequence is TGTGCCAGCAGTTACGACTGGGGGAGTAGGACCGGGGAGCTGTTTTTT.

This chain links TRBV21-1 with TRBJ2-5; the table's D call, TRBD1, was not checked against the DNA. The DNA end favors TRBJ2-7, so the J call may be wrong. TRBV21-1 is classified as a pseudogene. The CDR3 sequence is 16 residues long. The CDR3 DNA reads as TGTGCCAGCAGCCAAATGCTTCGAAGGGACAACTACGAGCAGTACTTC. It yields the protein CASSQMLRRDNYEQYF.

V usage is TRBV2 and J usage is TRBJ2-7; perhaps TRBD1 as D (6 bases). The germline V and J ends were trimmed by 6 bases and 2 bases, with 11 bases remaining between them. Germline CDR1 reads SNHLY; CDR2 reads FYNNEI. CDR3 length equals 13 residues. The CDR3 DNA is TGTGCCAGCAGGGCGACAGGAGCCTACGAGCAGTACTTC. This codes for CASRATGAYEQYF.

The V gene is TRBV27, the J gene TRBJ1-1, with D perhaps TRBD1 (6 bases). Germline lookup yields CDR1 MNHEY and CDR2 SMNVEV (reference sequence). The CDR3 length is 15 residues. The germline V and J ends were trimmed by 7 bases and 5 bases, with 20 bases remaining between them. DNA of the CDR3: TGTGCCAGCACCGTGACAGGAAACCGTGGGACTGAAGCTTTCTTT. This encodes CASTVTGNRGTEAFF.

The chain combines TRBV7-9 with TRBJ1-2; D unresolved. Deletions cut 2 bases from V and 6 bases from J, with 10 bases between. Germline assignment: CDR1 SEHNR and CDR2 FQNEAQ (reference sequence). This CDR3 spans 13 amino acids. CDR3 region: CASSLWGDHGYTF. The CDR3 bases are TGTGCCAGCAGCTTATGGGGAGATCATGGCTACACCTTC. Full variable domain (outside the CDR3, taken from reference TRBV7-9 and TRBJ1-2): DTGVSQNPRHKITKRGQNVTFRCDPISEHNRLYWYRQTLGQGPEFLTYFQNEAQLEKSRLLSDRFSAERPKGSFSTLEIQRTEQGDSAMYLCASSLWGDHGYTFGSGTRLTVV.

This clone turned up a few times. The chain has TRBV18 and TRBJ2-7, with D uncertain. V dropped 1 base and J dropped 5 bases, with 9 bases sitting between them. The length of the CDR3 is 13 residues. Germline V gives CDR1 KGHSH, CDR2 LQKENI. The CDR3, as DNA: TGTGCCAGCTCACCACTTCCAAGCCACGAGCAGTACTTC. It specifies CASSPLPSHEQYF. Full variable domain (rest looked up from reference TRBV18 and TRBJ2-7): NAGVMQNPRHLVRRRGQEARLRCSPMKGHSHVYWYRQLPEEGLKFMVYLQKENIIDESGMPKERFSAEFPKEGPSILRIQQVVRGDSAAYFCASSPLPSHEQYFGPGTRLTVT.

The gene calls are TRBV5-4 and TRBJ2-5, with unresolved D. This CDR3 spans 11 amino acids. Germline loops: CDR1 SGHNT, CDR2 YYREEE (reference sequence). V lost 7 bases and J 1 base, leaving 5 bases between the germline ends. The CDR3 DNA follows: TGTGCCAGCGGGCGCCAAGAGACCCAGTACTTC. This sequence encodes CASGRQETQYF.

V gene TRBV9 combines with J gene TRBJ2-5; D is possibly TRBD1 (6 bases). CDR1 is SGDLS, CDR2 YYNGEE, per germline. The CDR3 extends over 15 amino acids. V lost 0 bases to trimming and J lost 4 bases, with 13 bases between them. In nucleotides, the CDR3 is TGTGCCAGCAGCGTAGGGCTGCAGGGGAGAGAGACCCAGTACTTC. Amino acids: CASSVGLQGRETQYF.

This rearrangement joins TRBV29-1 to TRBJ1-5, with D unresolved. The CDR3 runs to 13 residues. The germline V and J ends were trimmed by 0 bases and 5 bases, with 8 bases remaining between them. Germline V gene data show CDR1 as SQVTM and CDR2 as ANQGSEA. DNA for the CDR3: TGCAGCGTTGAAGAAGGTATTCATCAGCCCCAGCATTTT. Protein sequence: CSVEEGIHQPQHF.

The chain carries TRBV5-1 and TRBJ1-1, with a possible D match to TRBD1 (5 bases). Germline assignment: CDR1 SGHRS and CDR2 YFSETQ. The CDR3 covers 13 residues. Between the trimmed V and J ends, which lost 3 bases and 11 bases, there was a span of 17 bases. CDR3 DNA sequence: TGCGCCAGCAGCTCGGGACGGACACTAAGGGCTTTCTTT. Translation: CASSSGRTLRAFF. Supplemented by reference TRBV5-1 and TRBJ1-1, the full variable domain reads KAGVTQTPRYLIKTRGQQVTLSCSPISGHRSVSWYQQTPGQGLQFLFEYFSETQRNKGNFPGRFSGRQFSNSRSEMNVSTLELGDSALYLCASSSGRTLRAFFGQGTRLTVV.

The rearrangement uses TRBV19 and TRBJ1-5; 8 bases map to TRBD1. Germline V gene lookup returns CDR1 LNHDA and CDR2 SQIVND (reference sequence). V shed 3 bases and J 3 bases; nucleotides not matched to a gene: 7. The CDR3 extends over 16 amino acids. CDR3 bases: TGTGCCAGTAGTATGCCGACAGGGGCTCTCAATCAGCCCCAGCATTTT. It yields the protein CASSMPTGALNQPQHF.

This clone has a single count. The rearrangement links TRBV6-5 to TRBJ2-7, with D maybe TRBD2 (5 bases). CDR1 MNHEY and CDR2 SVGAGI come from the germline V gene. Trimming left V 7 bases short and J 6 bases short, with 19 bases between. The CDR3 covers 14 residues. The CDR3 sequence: CASKVGHSGSEQYF. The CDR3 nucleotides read TGTGCCAGCAAGGTCGGGCATTCGGGGTCCGAGCAGTACTTC.

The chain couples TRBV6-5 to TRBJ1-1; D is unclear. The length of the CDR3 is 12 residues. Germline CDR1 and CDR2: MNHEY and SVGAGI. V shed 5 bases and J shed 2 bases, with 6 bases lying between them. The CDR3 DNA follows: TGTGCCAGCAGTGGGCCCAACACTGAAGCTTTCTTT. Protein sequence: CASSGPNTEAFF.

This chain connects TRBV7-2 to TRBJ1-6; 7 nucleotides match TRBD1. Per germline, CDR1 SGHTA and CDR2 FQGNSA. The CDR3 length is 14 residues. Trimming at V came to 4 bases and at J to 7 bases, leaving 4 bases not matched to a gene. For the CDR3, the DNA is TGTGCCAGCAGCTCGGGACAGTTGAATTCACCCCTCCACTTT. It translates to CASSSGQLNSPLHF.

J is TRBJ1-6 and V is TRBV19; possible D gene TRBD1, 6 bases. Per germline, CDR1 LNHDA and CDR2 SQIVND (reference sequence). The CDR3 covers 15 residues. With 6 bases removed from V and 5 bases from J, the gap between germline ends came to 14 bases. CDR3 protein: CASSPLTGNNSPLHF. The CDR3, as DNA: TGTGCCAGTAGCCCCCTCACAGGGAATAATTCACCCCTCCACTTT. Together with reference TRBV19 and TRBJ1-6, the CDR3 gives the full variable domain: DGGITQSPKYLFRKEGQNVTLSCEQNLNHDAMYWYRQDPGQGLRLIYYSQIVNDFQKGDIAEGYSVSREKKESFPLTVTSAQKNPTAFYLCASSPLTGNNSPLHFGNGTRLTVT.

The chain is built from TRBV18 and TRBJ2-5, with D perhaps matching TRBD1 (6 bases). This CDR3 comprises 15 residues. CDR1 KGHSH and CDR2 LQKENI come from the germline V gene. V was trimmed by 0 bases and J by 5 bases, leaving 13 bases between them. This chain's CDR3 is CASSPPTARGETQYF. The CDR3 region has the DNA TGTGCCAGCTCACCACCCACGGCGAGGGGGGAGACCCAGTACTTC. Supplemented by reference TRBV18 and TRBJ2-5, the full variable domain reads NAGVMQNPRHLVRRRGQEARLRCSPMKGHSHVYWYRQLPEEGLKFMVYLQKENIIDESGMPKERFSAEFPKEGPSILRIQQVVRGDSAAYFCASSPPTARGETQYFGPGTRLLVL.

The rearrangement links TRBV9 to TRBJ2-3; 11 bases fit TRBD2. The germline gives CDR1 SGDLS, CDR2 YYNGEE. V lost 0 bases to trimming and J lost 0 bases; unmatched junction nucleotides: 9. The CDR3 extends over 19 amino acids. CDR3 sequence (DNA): TGTGCCAGCAGCGTAGACCTAGCGGGAGGAACCACTAGCACAGATACGCAGTATTTT. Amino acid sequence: CASSVDLAGGTTSTDTQYF.

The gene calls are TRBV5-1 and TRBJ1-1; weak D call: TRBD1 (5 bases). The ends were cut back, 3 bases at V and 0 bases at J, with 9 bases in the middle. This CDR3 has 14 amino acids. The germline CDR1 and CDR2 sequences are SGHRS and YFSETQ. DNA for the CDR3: TGCGCCAGCAGCTGGGGGACTCTGAACACTGAAGCTTTCTTT. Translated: CASSWGTLNTEAFF. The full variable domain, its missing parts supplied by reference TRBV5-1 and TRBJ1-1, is KAGVTQTPRYLIKTRGQQVTLSCSPISGHRSVSWYQQTPGQGLQFLFEYFSETQRNKGNFPGRFSGRQFSNSRSEMNVSTLELGDSALYLCASSWGTLNTEAFFGQGTRLTVV.